This TCR beta chain derives from a study of cytomegalovirus exposure and HLA in healthy donors. Notes on the study in general: The listing of 150 to 200 TCR beta chains classed them as cytomegalovirus-associated. The dataset shows that most TCR sequences were rare, while some public TCRs occurred in many donors. A later analysis found first-cohort TCR clusters tended to co-occur in the approximately 110 validation repertoires.

This CDR3 comprises 12 residues. The V gene's germline CDR1 is SQVTM and CDR2 ANQGSEA. V shed 3 bases and J shed 2 bases, with 8 bases lying between them. Clones were read by immunoSEQ multiplex PCR, and TCRdb kept only the in-frame ones, dropping some. The sample shows tens of thousands of clones, 85% to 95% of them seen only once. On this clone itself: Its antigen is unknown.

Sequenced input: PBMCs. This TCR came from a woman under 30 in good health and CMV-seropositive. The chain is built from TRBV29-1 and TRBJ2-7; perhaps TRBD2 as D (6 bases). The CDR3 DNA follows: TGCAGCGTTGACAGCGGGCCCTACGAGCAGTACTTC. This translates into CSVDSGPYEQYF.